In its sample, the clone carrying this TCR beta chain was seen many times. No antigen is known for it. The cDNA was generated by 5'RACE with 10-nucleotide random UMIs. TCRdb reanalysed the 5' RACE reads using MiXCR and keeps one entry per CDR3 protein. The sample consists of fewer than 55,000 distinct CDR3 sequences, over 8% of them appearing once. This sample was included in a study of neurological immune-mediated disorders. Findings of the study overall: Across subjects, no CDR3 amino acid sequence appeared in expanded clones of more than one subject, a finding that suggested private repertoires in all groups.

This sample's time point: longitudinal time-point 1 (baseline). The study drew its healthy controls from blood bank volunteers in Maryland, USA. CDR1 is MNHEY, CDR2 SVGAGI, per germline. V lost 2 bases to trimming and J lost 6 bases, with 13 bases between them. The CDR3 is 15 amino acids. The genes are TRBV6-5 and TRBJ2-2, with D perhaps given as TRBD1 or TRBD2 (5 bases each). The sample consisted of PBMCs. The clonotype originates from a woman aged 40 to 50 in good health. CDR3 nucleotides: TGTGCCAGCAGTTACGCGGAGTTGGGGGCCGGGGAGCTGTTTTTT. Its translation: CASSYAELGAGELFF.